This is a list of T cell receptor beta chains from one sample in a study of blood T cell repertoires in COVID-19. Profiled with immunoSEQ multiplex PCR; TCRdb holds only in-frame clones, not every one. Of fewer than 350,000 clones listed, 88% are singletons. The sample taken for sequencing was PBMCs or T cells enriched from blood (not recorded which). The receptors shown here come from a woman in her sixties in a cohort exposed to, infected with or recovered from COVID-19 (not recorded which). CDR3s include the opening cysteine and the closing phenylalanine or tryptophan. A D gene is named only where the DNA matches it firmly. Clone size, where shown, is once, few, many, or a class for clones that have expanded.

cdr3_nt cdr3_aa d_call v_call clone_size j_call
TGTGCCAGCAGCCAGTGGGGGGGCGAGGGCAATCAGCCCCAGCATTTT CASSQWGGEGNQPQHF NA TRBV4-2 NA TRBJ1-5
TGTGCCAGCAGTGAATGGGTCAGGGGGCTTACCGGGGAGCTGTTTTTT CASSEWVRGLTGELFF TRBD1 TRBV25-1 NA TRBJ2-2
TGTGCCAGCAGCCAGAAATACAGATACGAGCAGTACTTC CASSQKYRYEQYF NA TRBV28 NA TRBJ2-7
TGTGCCAGCAGCTTAGGTCCAAATCAGCCCCAGCATTTT CASSLGPNQPQHF NA TRBV7-9 NA TRBJ1-5
TGTGCCAGCAGCCGAGACAGGGGGATGGCCGGGGAGCTGTTTTTT CASSRDRGMAGELFF TRBD1 TRBV2 once TRBJ2-2
TGTGCCAGCAGTCCCTCCCGCGGGTCCTACAATGAGCAGTTCTTC CASSPSRGSYNEQFF NA TRBV28 NA TRBJ2-1
TGTGCCAGCAGCGGAACCCAGGGATCTCAGCCCCAGCATTTT CASSGTQGSQPQHF NA TRBV7-9 NA TRBJ1-5
TGTGCCAGCGACAATAGCGGGGGGCTCTCCTACGAGCAGTACTTC CASDNSGGLSYEQYF TRBD2 TRBV6-5 once TRBJ2-7
TGTGCCAGCAGTTTAGCGGGAGGGCCTTACGAGCAGTACTTC CASSLAGGPYEQYF TRBD2 TRBV28 NA TRBJ2-7
TGTGCCAGCAGCTTAAGGACAGAGAATTCACCCCTCCACTTT CASSLRTENSPLHF NA TRBV7-3 NA TRBJ1-6
TGCGCCAGCAGCCAAGATTGGGGGACAGGGGCTGGCGAGCAGTACTTC CASSQDWGTGAGEQYF TRBD1 TRBV4-3 NA TRBJ2-7
TGTGCCAGAAGCTTCCCTAGCGGGAGACTAGATACGCAGTATTTT CARSFPSGRLDTQYF NA TRBV7-5 NA TRBJ2-3